The 29 T cell receptor beta chains below were found in one sample sequenced in a study of cytomegalovirus exposure and HLA in healthy donors listed by TCRdb under 2017. Preparation of the library involved the immunoSEQ multiplex PCR assay. The multiplex PCR relied on a mix of 60 forward primers for TCR Vbeta segments and 13 reverse primers for TCR Jbeta segments. The table was pulled from immuneACCESS by TCRdb, which kept in-frame rearrangements only. Such tables lose some clones; where checked, under half of the loss comes from unresolved V genes, and the rest has no known cause. In all, the sample holds 90,000 to 120,000 clones, and about 70% of those were seen once. Roughly 2.6% of the sample is held by the ten biggest clonotypes. The sequenced sample consisted of PBMCs. The receptors shown here come from a man aged 50 to 59 in good health and CMV-seropositive.

This clone was found a few times. This rearrangement joins TRBV4-1 to TRBJ2-1; TRBD2 aligns across 13 bases. The V and J ends lost 2 bases and 8 bases, in that order; junction bases with no gene match: 21. The germline V gene encodes CDR1 MGHRA and CDR2 YSYEKL. The CDR3 contains 21 residues. CDR3 sequence (DNA): TGCGCCAGCAGCCAACTGAATTGGGGACTAGCGGGGCGGGGTGTAATTCATGAGCAGTTCTTC. It codes for CASSQLNWGLAGRGVIHEQFF.

The gene calls are TRBV11-2 and TRBJ1-3; D gene ambiguous. This CDR3 comprises 14 residues. Trimming took off 0 bases at V and 4 bases at J, with 7 bases between the two ends. Germline loops: CDR1 SGHAT, CDR2 FQNNGV. This CDR3 reads CASSLDSGGNTIYF. CDR3 DNA sequence: TGTGCCAGCAGCTTAGACTCAGGAGGAAACACCATATATTTT.

V usage is TRBV5-1 and J usage is TRBJ1-2; TRBD1 matches 8 bases. There are 17 residues in the CDR3. The J segment lost 4 bases and the V segment lost 7 bases, leaving 18 bases of the junction unmatched. Germline CDR1 is SGHRS and CDR2 is YFSETQ. In DNA, the CDR3 is TGCGCCAGCGGGGTCCGGGACAGGAGGGGCAATGGCTATGGCTACACCTTC. Translating it yields CASGVRDRRGNGYGYTF.

The chain employs TRBV2 and TRBJ2-3, with 7 bases identical to TRBD2. Germline values: CDR1 SNHLY, CDR2 FYNNEI. The J segment lost 3 bases and the V segment lost 2 bases, leaving 2 bases of the junction unmatched. The CDR3 sequence is 14 residues long. The CDR3 bases are TGTGCCAGCAGTGAAATACTAGCGACAGATACGCAGTATTTT. It specifies CASSEILATDTQYF.

This clone was seen a handful of times. The rearrangement joins TRBV6-5 to TRBJ2-5; possibly TRBD1 for D (7 bases). This CDR3 is built from 16 residues. Per germline, CDR1 MNHEY and CDR2 SVGAGI. V lost 4 bases and J 5 bases, leaving 20 bases between the germline ends. The CDR3 sequence: CASSSRRGQGRETQYF. The CDR3, as DNA: TGTGCCAGCAGTTCGCGGAGGGGGCAGGGAAGGGAGACCCAGTACTTC.

This clone was detected only a few times. This chain uses TRBV10-3 with TRBJ1-2, with TRBD1 identical over 9 bases. V lost 4 bases and J lost 6; bases outside the gene matches: 3. This CDR3 is built from 13 residues. The germline CDR1 and CDR2 sequences are ENHRY and SYGVKD. The CDR3, as DNA: TGTGCCATCAGTGTGGGACAGGGTGATGGCTACACCTTC. Translating gives CAISVGQGDGYTF.

This chain joins TRBV25-1 and TRBJ2-3, with a possible D match to TRBD2 (5 bases). Trimming took 6 bases from V and 1 from J, leaving 8 bases between them. CDR3 length equals 13 residues. Germline CDR1 and CDR2: MGHDK and SYGVNS. The CDR3 is CASRDFRTDTQYF. CDR3 DNA sequence: TGTGCCAGCAGGGACTTCCGCACAGATACGCAGTATTTT.

This clone came up a few times. The chain employs TRBV9 and TRBJ2-2, with 10 bases lining up with TRBD2. The CDR3 extends over 17 amino acids. CDR1 is SGDLS and CDR2 is YYNGEE in the germline V gene. Trimming at V came to 3 bases and at J to 6 bases, leaving 11 bases not matched to a gene. The CDR3 protein is CASSAHVSGRAPGELFF. The CDR3 coding sequence is TGTGCCAGCAGCGCTCACGTGAGCGGGAGGGCCCCCGGGGAGCTGTTTTTT. Looking up the rest from reference TRBV9 and TRBJ2-2 gives the full variable domain: DSGVTQTPKHLITATGQRVTLRCSPRSGDLSVYWYQQSLDQGLQFLIQYYNGEERAKGNILERFSAQQFPDLHSELNLSSLELGDSALYFCASSAHVSGRAPGELFFGEGSRLTVL.

The chain carries TRBV6-1 and TRBJ2-7, with D unclear. Germline V CDR1 and CDR2: MNHNS, SASEGT. The length of the CDR3 is 13 residues. V was cut by 3 bases and J by 2 bases, with 8 bases left in between. Written as DNA, the CDR3 is TGTGCCAGCAGTGATGCAGTGCCCTACGAGCAGTACTTC. It translates to CASSDAVPYEQYF.

The chain employs TRBV4-2 and TRBJ2-1, with D possibly matching TRBD2 (6 bases). The CDR3 contains 18 residues. V lost 3 bases, J lost 6 bases, and 24 bases lay in between. The germline V gene has CDR1 LGHNA and CDR2 YNFKEQ. This chain's CDR3 is CASSHPPFRDSSANEQFF. In DNA, the CDR3 is TGTGCCAGCAGCCATCCCCCATTCCGGGACTCCTCGGCCAATGAGCAGTTCTTC.

This chain links TRBV28 with TRBJ2-3; weak D call: TRBD1 (6 bases). V lost 6 bases and J 3 bases, leaving 16 bases between the germline ends. CDR3 length: 15 amino acids. Germline-derived CDR1 and CDR2 are MDHEN and SYDVKM. In nucleotides, the CDR3 is TGTGCCAGCAGGCCACCTACAGGGACGACAGATACGCAGTATTTT. Translating it yields CASRPPTGTTDTQYF.

The rearrangement uses TRBV7-2 and TRBJ2-7, with 7 bases that match TRBD1. Germline trimming cut 1 base from V and 2 bases from J; bases unmatched to any gene: 2. Germline CDR1 reads SGHTA; CDR2 reads FQGNSA. CDR3 length equals 14 residues. CDR3 loop: CASSLDQGAYEQYF. The CDR3 coding sequence is TGTGCCAGCAGCTTAGACCAGGGGGCCTACGAGCAGTACTTC.

Points on this clone: At one boundary the junction diverges from the germline segment, which might be a read error. The chain uses TRBV23-1 and TRBJ2-7, with 9 bases that match TRBD1. TRBV23-1 is reported as an ORF; its role is uncertain. The CDR3 consists of 15 residues. Here the CDR3 reads CAGSLRDREKDGQYF. Written as DNA, the CDR3 is TGCGCCGGCAGTCTTCGGGACAGGGAAAAGGACGGGCAGTACTTC.

The chain employs TRBV10-3 and TRBJ1-4; 7 bases are shared with TRBD1. V gave up 0 bases and J gave up 1 base; unmatched junction bases: 5. Germline CDR1 reads ENHRY; CDR2 reads SYGVKD. The CDR3 loop spans 17 amino acids. The CDR3 is CAISESRTGLTNEKLFF. The CDR3 DNA is TGTGCCATCAGTGAGTCTCGGACAGGCTTAACTAATGAAAAACTGTTTTTT.

This chain joins TRBV7-8 and TRBJ1-2, with D maybe TRBD1 (6 bases). From germline, CDR1 is SGHVS and CDR2 FQNEAQ. The ends were cut back, 5 bases at V and 5 bases at J, with 12 bases in the middle. The CDR3 is 13 residues long. CDR3 loop: CASSIDRPYGYTF. CDR3 bases: TGTGCCAGCAGCATCGACAGGCCTTATGGCTACACCTTC.

The chain is built from TRBV11-3 and TRBJ2-1; D ambiguous. Trimming took 1 base from V and 5 from J, leaving 9 bases between them. There are 14 residues in the CDR3. Germline V gene sequence: CDR1 SGHNT, CDR2 YENEEA. The CDR3 reads CASSLAWADNEQFF. In DNA form, the CDR3 reads TGTGCCAGCAGCTTAGCCTGGGCAGACAATGAGCAGTTCTTC.

The CDR3 sequence is CATSRDRRATEAFF. The CDR3 DNA follows: TGTGCCACCAGCAGAGATCGGAGGGCCACTGAAGCTTTCTTT. The V call is TRBV15, the J call TRBJ1-1; D unresolved. This CDR3 is built from 14 residues. CDR1 is LNHNV and CDR2 is YYDKDF in the germline V gene (reference sequence). Trimming removed 0 bases from V and 4 bases from J, with 9 bases in between.

The V gene is TRBV6-1, the J gene TRBJ2-3, with D possibly matching TRBD1 (7 bases). The CDR3 covers 16 residues. V dropped 4 bases and J dropped 0 bases, with 14 bases sitting between them. The germline V gene encodes CDR1 MNHNS and CDR2 SASEGT. In DNA form, the CDR3 reads TGTGCCAGCAGTGTCGCAGGGGGGACCAGCACAGATACGCAGTATTTT. Translating it yields CASSVAGGTSTDTQYF.

The chain is built from TRBV7-8 and TRBJ1-1; 8 positions agree with TRBD1. This CDR3 contains 18 residues. Germline CDR1 is SGHVS and CDR2 is FQNEAQ. J was trimmed by 3 bases and V by 3 bases; bases with no gene match: 15. CDR3 in amino acids: CASSFDGQGTTRDTEAFF. CDR3 DNA sequence: TGTGCCAGCAGCTTCGATGGACAGGGTACTACTAGGGACACTGAAGCTTTCTTT.

The CDR3 sequence is CASTPLAGGYNEQFF. Here the CDR3 DNA reads TGCGCCAGCACCCCCCTAGCGGGAGGGTACAATGAGCAGTTCTTC. The rearrangement links TRBV5-1 to TRBJ2-1, with TRBD2 matching over 12 bases. Losses at the gene ends were 6 bases for V and 4 bases for J; bases not matched to a gene: 5. Germline CDR1 is SGHRS and CDR2 is YFSETQ. The CDR3 spans 15 residues.

CDR3 region: CASSVEGVHPDDGYTF. CDR3 sequence (DNA): TGTGCCAGCAGCGTAGAAGGGGTCCACCCGGATGATGGCTACACCTTC. The gene calls are TRBV9 and TRBJ1-2; possibly TRBD1 for D (5 bases). Trimming took off 0 bases at V and 6 bases at J, with 18 bases between the two ends. The CDR3 length is 16 residues. In germline, CDR1 is SGDLS, CDR2 YYNGEE.

The rearrangement links TRBV19 to TRBJ1-5; D remains ambiguous. Germline CDR1 LNHDA, CDR2 SQIVND (reference sequence). Trimming stripped 5 bases from V and 2 bases from J, with 7 bases between. This CDR3 has 13 residues. CDR3 nucleotides: TGTGCCAGTAGTTCCCCGGGCAATCAGCCCCAGCATTTT. This gives the protein CASSSPGNQPQHF.

The rearrangement joins TRBV6-1 to TRBJ1-4; D gene ambiguous. The CDR3 extends over 15 amino acids. From germline, CDR1 is MNHNS and CDR2 SASEGT. Trimming stripped 7 bases from V and 8 bases from J, with 20 bases between. CDR3 protein: CASTTIEGGYEKLFF. The CDR3, as DNA: TGTGCCAGCACCACAATAGAGGGAGGGTACGAAAAACTGTTTTTT.

This clone was observed a handful of times. The rearrangement uses TRBV19 and TRBJ2-1, with 11 bases aligning to TRBD2. This CDR3 has 17 residues. After removal of 3 bases from V and 2 bases from J, the junction contained 6 bases not matched to a gene. CDR1 LNHDA and CDR2 SQIVND come from the germline V gene (reference sequence). The CDR3 sequence is CASSIGVAGGTYNEQFF. CDR3 bases: TGTGCCAGTAGTATCGGGGTAGCGGGGGGGACCTACAATGAGCAGTTCTTC.

The chain links TRBV18 to TRBJ2-1; 7 bases are a match to TRBD2. The germline V gene encodes CDR1 KGHSH and CDR2 LQKENI. V lost 2 bases and J lost 1; bases outside the gene matches: 5. The CDR3 extends over 16 amino acids. CDR3 sequence: CASSPDLAASYNEQFF. The CDR3, as DNA: TGTGCCAGCTCACCAGATCTAGCGGCTTCCTACAATGAGCAGTTCTTC.

Written as DNA, the CDR3 is TGCAGCGCCCTGGGACTAGCGGGAGTCCACGAGCAGTACTTC. It codes for CSALGLAGVHEQYF. The chain links TRBV29-1 to TRBJ2-7; TRBD2 agrees at 14 bases. This CDR3 is built from 14 residues. Germline assignment: CDR1 SQVTM and CDR2 ANQGSEA. V was pared by 7 bases and J by 5 bases, with 7 bases of the junction left unmatched.

The chain carries TRBV7-9 and TRBJ1-1; 9 bases are shared with TRBD1. This CDR3 spans 14 amino acids. From germline, CDR1 is SEHNR and CDR2 FQNEAQ (reference sequence). The V segment lost 6 bases and the J segment 6 bases; nucleotides outside the gene matches: 8. The CDR3 DNA reads as TGTGCCAGCAGTCCCCTTACAGGGGGCTCTGAAGCTTTCTTT. This sequence encodes CASSPLTGGSEAFF. The entire variable domain, with the rest obtained from reference TRBV7-9 and TRBJ1-1, is as follows: DTGVSQNPRHKITKRGQNVTFRCDPISEHNRLYWYRQTLGQGPEFLTYFQNEAQLEKSRLLSDRFSAERPKGSFSTLEIQRTEQGDSAMYLCASSPLTGGSEAFFGQGTRLTVV.

The gene calls are TRBV11-3 and TRBJ2-1, with TRBD2 matching 8 bases. J was trimmed by 9 bases and V by 0 bases; bases with no gene match: 16. The germline gives CDR1 SGHNT, CDR2 YENEEA. This CDR3 is built from 18 residues. The CDR3 sequence is CASSLDPRASMAGGEQFF. Here the CDR3 DNA reads TGTGCCAGCAGCTTAGATCCTCGAGCGTCGATGGCGGGAGGTGAGCAGTTCTTC.

The chain couples TRBV30 to TRBJ2-6; D possibly corresponds to TRBD1 (6 bases). Germline assignment: CDR1 GTSNPN and CDR2 SVGIG (reference sequence). The CDR3 covers 14 residues. V lost 7 bases to trimming and J lost 1 base, with 11 bases between them. Here the CDR3 reads CALSDRSGANVLTF. The CDR3 region has the DNA TGTGCCTTATCCGACAGGTCTGGGGCCAACGTCCTGACTTTC.